This passage covers 7 T cell receptor beta chains from one sample sequenced in a study of T cells in Graves' hyperthyroidism and ophthalmopathy. The source material, RNA transcripts, was used to amplify TCR beta CDR3 regions. The TCR CDR3 first-round RT-PCR relied on the HTBI primer set. A single record per CDR3 protein comes from TCRdb applying MiXCR to the multiplex PCR reads. The sample holds approximately 590,000 distinct CDR3 sequences, under 60% seen once. Sequencing was carried out using peripheral blood or thyroid tissue (not recorded which). The receptor set was obtained from a young woman with Graves' hyperthyroidism.

V usage is TRBV12-3 or TRBV12-4 and J usage is TRBJ1-1; tentatively, D is TRBD1 (5 bases). V was trimmed by 1 base and J by 4 bases, leaving 13 bases between them. The CDR3 contains 15 residues. The CDR3: CASSLGGDLGTEAFF. CDR3 nucleotide sequence: TGTGCCAGCAGTTTAGGGGGGGACTTGGGCACTGAAGCTTTCTTT.

This clonotype came up a few times. A clone one base away is much larger, so this may be a read error. The CDR3 region is CASGSYGYEQYF. The CDR3 bases are TGTGCCAGCGGCTCCTACGGGTACGAGCAGTACTTC. V gene TRBV2 combines with J gene TRBJ2-7; D unclear. Germline-derived CDR1 and CDR2 are SNHLY and FYNNEI. V was cut by 8 bases and J by 4 bases, with 12 bases left in between. CDR3 length: 12 amino acids.

The chain is built from TRBV5-1 and TRBJ1-5; 9 nucleotides agree with TRBD1. V shed 0 bases, J shed 8 bases, and the junction held 3 bases outside the gene matches. CDR1 is SGHRS and CDR2 is YFSETQ in the germline V gene. This CDR3 spans 14 amino acids. The CDR3 spells CASSLEGQGEPQHF. The CDR3 DNA sequence: TGCGCCAGCAGCTTGGAGGGACAGGGAGAGCCCCAGCATTTT.

This clonotype was counted at least ten times. Written as DNA, the CDR3 is TGTGCCAGCAGCTCCTCAGGGGAATCATCGTCACCCCTCCACTTT. As protein: CASSSSGESSSPLHF. The J gene is TRBJ1-6, the V gene TRBV9; tentatively, D is TRBD1 (6 bases). This CDR3 spans 15 amino acids. Trimming shortened V by 4 bases and J by 10 bases, and 18 bases separated the two germline ends. Germline V gene sequence: CDR1 SGDLS, CDR2 YYNGEE.

The chain combines TRBV7-6 with TRBJ1-1; a weak D match, TRBD1 (5 bases). V was clipped by 5 bases and J by 4 bases, with 11 bases between them. The CDR3 runs to 13 residues. CDR1 SGHVS and CDR2 FNYEAQ come from the germline V gene. The CDR3 is CASSPGGATEAFF. The CDR3 nucleotides are TGTGCCAGCAGCCCCGGCGGGGCCACTGAAGCTTTCTTT.

This chain uses TRBV29-1 with TRBJ2-5; D perhaps matches TRBD2 (5 bases). There are 11 residues in the CDR3. V lost 7 bases, J lost 4 bases, and 10 bases lay in between. Germline CDR1 SQVTM, CDR2 ANQGSEA. The CDR3 reads CSGVEGETQYF. The CDR3 nucleotides read TGCAGCGGGGTAGAGGGAGAGACCCAGTACTTC.

The chain carries TRBV6-1 and TRBJ1-2; D is perhaps TRBD1 (6 bases). The germline V gene has CDR1 MNHNS and CDR2 SASEGT. The CDR3 is made up of 12 amino acids. The DNA for the CDR3 is TGTGCTAGAGTGGGACAAAACTATGGCTACACCTTC. It encodes CARVGQNYGYTF.